What follows are 14 T cell receptor beta chains derived from one specimen sequenced in a study of T cell repertoires in cytomegalovirus infection. TCRdb reprocessed the reads with MiXCR, giving one entry per CDR3 protein. The profile shows about 300,000 distinct CDR3 sequences, around 10% of them singletons. The sample comprised PBMCs. The receptors shown here come from a human donor in good health (CMV status not recorded). Some clones in this sample may be carry-over from other donors' samples.

This clonotype showed up many times. The gene calls are TRBV20-1 and TRBJ1-1; no clear D. Germline CDR1 DFQATT, CDR2 SNEGSKA (reference sequence). The CDR3 is 13 residues long. V was trimmed by 5 bases and J by 3 bases, leaving 13 bases between them. DNA of the CDR3: TGCAGTGCTGCTTCTAGCCGTTACACTGAAGCTTTCTTT. This codes for CSAASSRYTEAFF.

This clonotype has a count of ten or more. The rearrangement links TRBV23-1 to TRBJ2-7, with TRBD1 as a possible D gene (6 bases). TRBV23-1 is an ORF, with its function uncertain. V was cut by 6 bases and J by 2 bases, with 17 bases left in between. This CDR3 is built from 15 residues. For the CDR3, the DNA is TGCGCCAGCAGCGAAGAACAGGGTCTGACCTACGAGCAGTACGTC. Translation: CASSEEQGLTYEQYV.

This chain joins TRBV29-1 and TRBJ2-1, with D uncertain. Germline V CDR1 and CDR2: SQVTM, ANQGSEA. The V and J ends lost 1 base and 2 bases respectively, with 6 bases between them. The CDR3 extends over 13 amino acids. Here the CDR3 DNA reads TGCAGCGTTGAAGTCCCAACCTACAATGAGCAGTTCTTC. Its protein product is CSVEVPTYNEQFF.

The sample holds many counts of this clonotype. The chain recombines TRBV19 with TRBJ2-3; no clear D gene. The germline CDR1 and CDR2 sequences are LNHDA and SQIVND (reference sequence). Trimming stripped 2 bases from V and 4 bases from J, with 10 bases between. The CDR3 spans 14 residues. DNA of the CDR3: TGTGCCAGTAGTATAACGGGCCGTCCAGATACGCAGTATTTT. This translates into CASSITGRPDTQYF.

This chain joins TRBV20-1 and TRBJ1-1; D gene unclear. Trimming took 0 bases from V and 4 from J, leaving 9 bases between them. This CDR3 region has 13 residues. Germline values: CDR1 DFQATT, CDR2 SNEGSKA (reference sequence). CDR3 in DNA: TGCAGTGCTAGAGAGGGGTCAGGCACTGAAGCTTTCTTT. This codes for CSAREGSGTEAFF.

This clonotype was recorded many times. V and J are TRBV28 and TRBJ2-1; 8 bases are shared with TRBD2. J was trimmed by 0 bases and V by 5 bases; bases with no gene match: 6. The CDR3 is made up of 16 amino acids. Germline CDR1 reads MDHEN; CDR2 reads SYDVKM. CDR3 nucleotide sequence: TGTGCCAGCAGTCTCCCGGGGGGGTTCTCCTACAATGAGCAGTTCTTC. Protein product: CASSLPGGFSYNEQFF.

In its sample, this clonotype was seen many times. This chain joins TRBV28 and TRBJ2-3; D is tentatively TRBD1 or TRBD2 (5 bases each). The germline gives CDR1 MDHEN, CDR2 SYDVKM. The CDR3 consists of 15 residues. Trimming took 8 bases from V and 0 from J, leaving 15 bases between them. In DNA, the CDR3 is TGTGCCAGCGGACTGGTCGGGGCAAGCACAGATACGCAGTATTTT. Its protein product is CASGLVGASTDTQYF.

This clonotype was seen at least ten times. The gene calls are TRBV6-5 and TRBJ1-1; D may be TRBD1 (6 bases). The V end lost 2 bases, the J end lost 8 bases, and 18 bases lay between the germline ends. Germline CDR1 MNHEY, CDR2 SVGAGI. The CDR3 has 15 residues. CDR3 sequence reads: CASSYPLNRVGEAFF. The CDR3 coding sequence is TGTGCCAGCAGTTACCCCCTGAACAGGGTTGGGGAAGCTTTCTTT.

This clonotype was recorded many times. The chain has TRBV29-1 and TRBJ2-2; D not resolved. In germline, CDR1 is SQVTM, CDR2 ANQGSEA. Trimming took off 7 bases at V and 3 bases at J, with 18 bases between the two ends. There are 15 residues in the CDR3. CDR3 in DNA: TGCAGCGCCGCTGAGGCCGAGACCTACACCGGGGAGCTGTTTTTT. It codes for CSAAEAETYTGELFF.

This clonotype appeared many times. The chain recombines TRBV7-6 with TRBJ2-1; TRBD1 matches 8 bases. Trimming removed 3 bases from V and 5 bases from J; junction bases left unmatched: 9. CDR1 and CDR2 from the germline V gene are SGHVS and FNYEAQ. The CDR3 consists of 16 residues. CDR3 protein: CASSFLSGGYNNEQFF. The CDR3 coding sequence is TGTGCCAGCAGCTTCCTCTCAGGGGGCTACAACAATGAGCAGTTCTTC.

This clonotype was seen many times. V is TRBV6-1 and J is TRBJ2-1, with D perhaps matching TRBD1 (6 bases). CDR1 and CDR2 from the germline V gene are MNHNS and SASEGT. The CDR3 totals 14 residues. V was shortened by 8 bases and J by 2 bases, with 13 bases between the two germline ends. In DNA, the CDR3 is TGTGCCAGCGATCCGACAGGACCCTACAATGAGCAGTTCTTC. This sequence encodes CASDPTGPYNEQFF.

This clonotype occurred many times. This sequence joins TRBV7-2 and TRBJ2-7; 8 bases are a match to TRBD2. The CDR3 is 14 residues long. From germline, CDR1 is SGHTA and CDR2 FQGNSA. Trimming removed 1 base from V and 6 bases from J; junction bases left unmatched: 5. The CDR3: CASSLEGLASEQYV. The CDR3, as DNA: TGTGCCAGCAGCTTAGAAGGACTAGCAAGCGAGCAGTACGTC.

This clonotype occurred many times. The V gene is TRBV20-1, the J gene TRBJ1-2; no firm D call. Germline assignment: CDR1 DFQATT and CDR2 SNEGSKA (reference sequence). The V end was cut by 3 bases, the J end by 7 bases, with 9 bases between. The CDR3 length is 11 residues. As DNA, the CDR3 is TGCAGTGCTAGCCCCCCGTTTGGCTACACCTTC. This encodes CSASPPFGYTF.

Ten or more counts support this clonotype. The V call is TRBV28, the J call TRBJ2-3; 9 bases align to TRBD2. This CDR3 region has 16 residues. J gave up 0 bases and V 5 bases, and 6 bases lay outside the gene matches. Germline V gene data show CDR1 as MDHEN and CDR2 as SYDVKM. The CDR3 DNA sequence: TGTGCCAGCAGTCTAGCGGGGTTATCTAGCACAGATACGCAGTATTTT. Its translation is CASSLAGLSSTDTQYF.